These 10 T cell receptor beta chains share one sample of origin, sequenced in a study of CXCR3-negative and CXCR3-positive naive CD8 T cells. Study conclusions and caveats: The TRB CDR3s that CXCR3-positive naive cells carried were more hydrophobic than those of CXCR3-negative naive cells.

These receptors are not linked to any known antigen. All TRB cDNA libraries came from 5' RACE performed with UMI labels. Each CDR3 protein gets one entry in TCRdb, which reprocessed the 5' RACE reads and gives no DNA. The sample has some 130,000 distinct CDR3 sequences. The source material was naive CXCR3+ CD8+ T cells from blood. Subset given: CD45RO-CCR7+CD27+CD95- naive CD8+ T cells expressing CXCR3 (TNR3+). The source is a human donor in good health. Some clones in this sample may be carry-over from other donors' samples.

The chain uses TRBV7-9 and TRBJ1-2; the D call from TCRdb, TRBD1, cannot be confirmed without DNA. The CDR3 has 15 residues. The germline V gene has CDR1 SEHNR and CDR2 FQNEAQ (reference sequence). The CDR3 region is CASSSEMDRLGGYTF.

This chain uses TRBV29-1 with TRBJ2-1. Per the germline V gene, CDR1 is SQVTM and CDR2 is ANQGSEA. The length of the CDR3 is 11 residues. This CDR3 reads CSVEIYNEQFF.

The chain has TRBV7-9 and TRBJ2-3; no DNA is available, so the TRBD1 call from TCRdb remains unchecked. The CDR3 spans 17 residues. Germline loops: CDR1 SEHNR, CDR2 FQNEAQ (reference sequence). CDR3: CASSPAAGAGGTDTQYF.

The J gene is TRBJ1-5, the V gene TRBV6-5; TCRdb gives TRBD1 as the D gene, but with no DNA this cannot be confirmed. In germline, CDR1 is MNHEY, CDR2 SVGAGI. CDR3 length: 12 residues. Here the CDR3 reads CASSDRGQPQHF.

CDR3 residues: CSVVETADPLEKLFF. J is TRBJ1-4 and V is TRBV29-1. The CDR3 contains 15 residues. The germline CDR1 and CDR2 sequences are SQVTM and ANQGSEA.

The chain recombines TRBV4-1 with TRBJ2-2. The CDR3 consists of 13 residues. Germline V gene data show CDR1 as MGHRA and CDR2 as YSYEKL. The chain's CDR3 is CASSETLLGELFF.

This CDR3 reads CASSQEAGAYNEQFF. The chain carries TRBV14 and TRBJ2-1; TCRdb picks TRBD1, but there is no DNA to check that call. The germline V gene has CDR1 SGHDN and CDR2 FVKESK. This CDR3 spans 15 amino acids.

This chain joins TRBV12-5 and TRBJ2-7; lacking DNA, the TRBD1 call made by TCRdb goes unchecked. The CDR3 consists of 13 residues. Germline CDR1 reads LGHNT; CDR2 reads FRNRAP. CDR3 sequence reads: CASGTGIPYEQYF.

The V gene is TRBV11-3, the J gene TRBJ2-7; TCRdb indicates TRBD1, and absent DNA this call remains unverified. CDR1 and CDR2 (germline): SGHNT, YENEEA. CDR3 length: 14 amino acids. The CDR3 sequence is CASSLRSDRGEQYF.

The chain recombines TRBV29-1 with TRBJ2-1. In germline, CDR1 is SQVTM, CDR2 ANQGSEA. CDR3 length: 11 amino acids. The CDR3 spells CSVVEGPAQFF.